These 32 T cell receptor beta chains were sequenced from one sample in a study of T cell responses to AZD1222 COVID-19 vaccine. Sequencing was performed with immunoSEQ multiplex PCR; in TCRdb, only in-frame clones are kept and a portion is missing. The repertoire includes around 84,000 clones, 80% to 90% of them detected once, and around 29% sits in the top ten. The sample here was peripheral blood, taken on day 0 of AZD1222 vaccination. These receptors were collected from an adult in good health.

The chain recombines TRBV6-5 with TRBJ1-1; 10 bases map to TRBD1. The CDR3 is made up of 14 amino acids. Per germline, CDR1 MNHEY and CDR2 SVGAGI. The ends lost 0 bases at V and 8 bases at J; junction bases unmatched: 3. The CDR3 loop reads CASSYSGTGEEAFF. CDR3 bases: TGTGCCAGCAGTTACTCGGGGACAGGGGAGGAAGCTTTCTTT.

The J gene is TRBJ2-1, the V gene TRBV28, with 9 bases lining up with TRBD2. The CDR3 is made up of 15 amino acids. Germline loops: CDR1 MDHEN, CDR2 SYDVKM. The V gene end was trimmed by 6 bases and the J gene end by 6 bases; junction bases not matched to a gene: 9. DNA of the CDR3: TGTGCCAGCAGCGCCCCACTAGCGGGCCCCAATGAGCAGTTCTTC. Translating gives CASSAPLAGPNEQFF.

The CDR3 DNA is TGCGCCAGCAGCCAAGTAGTCCAGGACTATGGCTACACCTTC. It is translated as CASSQVVQDYGYTF. V usage is TRBV4-1 and J usage is TRBJ1-2; D call uncertain. CDR1 is MGHRA and CDR2 is YSYEKL in the germline V gene. Between the trimmed V and J ends, which lost 1 base and 3 bases, there was a span of 9 bases. The CDR3 has 14 amino acids.

This rearrangement joins TRBV10-1 to TRBJ2-3, with 7 bases matching TRBD2. The CDR3 spans 14 residues. Germline V gene data show CDR1 as WNHNN and CDR2 as SYGVQD (reference sequence). The V gene end was trimmed by 4 bases and the J gene end by 3 bases; junction bases not matched to a gene: 4. As DNA, the CDR3 is TGCGCCAGCAGTGTGATCGGGAGGACAGATACGCAGTATTTT. It yields the protein CASSVIGRTDTQYF.

The V call is TRBV7-9, the J call TRBJ2-3; tentative D call: TRBD2 (5 bases). Between the trimmed V and J ends, which lost 6 bases and 2 bases, there was a span of 12 bases. The length of the CDR3 is 14 residues. The germline V gene encodes CDR1 SEHNR and CDR2 FQNEAQ (reference sequence). DNA of the CDR3: TGTGCCAGCAGGAACTCCGGGGACACAGATACGCAGTATTTT. Encoded protein: CASRNSGDTDTQYF.

This clone has a single count. The J gene is TRBJ2-7, the V gene TRBV12-3 or TRBV12-4; D ambiguous. Trimming stripped 3 bases from V and 3 bases from J, with 9 bases between. The CDR3 extends over 13 amino acids. Here the CDR3 DNA reads TGTGCCAGCAGTTTCTCGGAGATCTACGAGCAGTACTTC. This encodes CASSFSEIYEQYF.

This clone turned up a few times. The rearrangement uses TRBV18 and TRBJ2-5, with 8 positions matching TRBD1. The CDR3 sequence is 15 residues long. Germline lookup yields CDR1 KGHSH and CDR2 LQKENI. Trimming cost V 3 bases and J 1 base; bases outside gene matches: 4. The CDR3 DNA sequence: TGTGCCAGCTCACCCCTGACAGGGGTCCAAGAGACCCAGTACTTC. Translated: CASSPLTGVQETQYF.

The chain recombines TRBV6-2 or TRBV6-3 with TRBJ2-1; 8 nucleotides agree with TRBD2. Unmatched junction bases numbered 3, after V lost 2 bases and J lost 0 bases. This CDR3 contains 16 residues. Germline V gene sequence: CDR1 MNHEY, CDR2 SVGEGT. CDR3 region: CASSYVAGRSYNEQFF. The CDR3 DNA is TGTGCCAGCAGTTACGTAGCGGGGCGCTCCTACAATGAGCAGTTCTTC.

V usage is TRBV29-1 and J usage is TRBJ2-1; the D call may be TRBD1 or TRBD2 (6 bases each). Germline V gives CDR1 SQVTM, CDR2 ANQGSEA. The CDR3 consists of 14 residues. V was pared by 0 bases and J by 7 bases, with 13 bases between. The CDR3 sequence is CSVEDSGAANEQFF. CDR3 DNA: TGCAGCGTTGAAGACTCGGGGGCAGCGAATGAGCAGTTCTTC.

V is TRBV25-1 and J is TRBJ2-7; tentative D call: TRBD1 (6 bases). The ends were cut back, 3 bases at V and 5 bases at J, with 14 bases in the middle. CDR1 MGHDK and CDR2 SYGVNS come from the germline V gene. The CDR3 extends over 14 amino acids. CDR3 DNA sequence: TGTGCCAGCAGTGATCCCAGGGGATTGGACGAGCAGTACTTC. It encodes CASSDPRGLDEQYF.

The rearrangement uses TRBV30 and TRBJ1-1, with D tentatively TRBD1 (6 bases). The CDR3 runs to 13 residues. V lost 0 bases and J 3 bases, leaving 8 bases between the germline ends. Germline V CDR1 and CDR2: GTSNPN, SVGIG (reference sequence). DNA of the CDR3: TGTGCCTGGAGTGTCCAGGGGTACACTGAAGCTTTCTTT. Protein product: CAWSVQGYTEAFF.

The V gene is TRBV7-8, the J gene TRBJ2-7; D may be TRBD1 or TRBD2 (5 bases each). This CDR3 region has 12 residues. Trimming cost V 5 bases and J 6 bases, with 11 bases left between them. Germline V gene data show CDR1 as SGHVS and CDR2 as FQNEAQ. The CDR3 nucleotides are TGTGCCAGCAGCCGATGGGGGAGCGAGCAGTACTTC. Residues: CASSRWGSEQYF.

The chain employs TRBV7-2 and TRBJ2-1; D is perhaps TRBD2 (6 bases). Germline CDR1 and CDR2: SGHTA and FQGNSA. Between the trimmed V and J ends, which lost 2 bases and 9 bases, there was a span of 14 bases. This CDR3 contains 14 residues. CDR3 nucleotide sequence: TGTGCCAGCAGCTTATTGTGGGGGGAGTTTGAGCAGTTCTTC. Its protein product is CASSLLWGEFEQFF.

This clone is a singleton in its sample. The CDR3 loop reads CASDTYRRNGSWNIQYF. CDR3 bases: TGTGCCAGTGACACCTATAGGAGAAACGGTTCGTGGAACATTCAGTACTTC. The gene calls are TRBV7-7 and TRBJ2-4; D is ambiguous. Germline V CDR1 and CDR2: SSHAT, FNYEAQ (reference sequence). Trimming stripped 9 bases from V and 7 bases from J, with 28 bases between. The CDR3 spans 17 residues.

The chain joins TRBV13 to TRBJ1-1, with D uncertain. V shed 5 bases and J shed 1 base, with 17 bases lying between them. CDR3 length equals 16 residues. Germline V CDR1 and CDR2: PRHDT, FYEKMQ (reference sequence). The CDR3 DNA follows: TGTGCCAGCAGCCTAATGGGAAGGTATGCGAACACTGAAGCTTTCTTT. Encoded protein: CASSLMGRYANTEAFF.

Of note for this clone: The junction shows a germline mismatch at one end, possibly a read error. The rearrangement joins TRBV7-7 to TRBJ2-2, with unresolved D. Germline-derived CDR1 and CDR2 are SSHAT and FNYEAQ (reference sequence). This CDR3 has 12 residues. This CDR3 reads CASSSSGGELFF. CDR3 in DNA: TGTGCTAGCAGCTCTAGTGGCGGGGAGCTGTTTTTT.

The chain recombines TRBV11-2 with TRBJ2-3; D tentatively reads TRBD1 or TRBD2 (5 bases each). The CDR3 runs to 16 residues. With 4 bases removed from V and 6 bases from J, the gap between germline ends came to 20 bases. Germline V gene data show CDR1 as SGHAT and CDR2 as FQNNGV. The CDR3 nucleotides read TGTGCCAGCAGCTCGGTCTGGGGGTCTAACGGGGATACGCAGTATTTT. This encodes CASSSVWGSNGDTQYF.

V and J are TRBV11-3 and TRBJ2-3, with unresolved D. V shed 4 bases and J shed 3 bases, with 8 bases lying between them. CDR1 and CDR2 (germline): SGHNT, YENEEA. The CDR3 runs 13 residues. The CDR3 DNA reads TGTGCCAGCAGCTCCTCCCTTACAGATACGCAGTATTTT. Its protein is CASSSSLTDTQYF.

The genes are TRBV29-1 and TRBJ2-1; D gene unclear. The CDR3 totals 16 residues. V dropped 2 bases and J dropped 0 bases, with 14 bases sitting between them. The germline V gene encodes CDR1 SQVTM and CDR2 ANQGSEA. The CDR3 reads CSVELNPASSYNEQFF. Here the CDR3 DNA reads TGCAGCGTTGAACTGAACCCCGCGAGCTCCTACAATGAGCAGTTCTTC.

The chain is built from TRBV5-1 and TRBJ2-2, with TRBD1 identical over 8 bases. The V segment lost 5 bases and the J segment 7 bases; nucleotides outside the gene matches: 4. The V gene's germline CDR1 is SGHRS and CDR2 YFSETQ. This CDR3 contains 13 residues. Here the CDR3 reads CASSWTGRGELFF. The DNA of the CDR3 is TGCGCCAGCAGTTGGACAGGGCGCGGGGAGCTGTTTTTT.

The CDR3 reads CASSYDRGYSPLHF. CDR3 nucleotides: TGTGCCAGCAGTTACGACAGGGGGTATTCACCCCTCCACTTT. The chain has TRBV2 and TRBJ1-6, with TRBD1 matching 9 bases. V was clipped by 5 bases and J by 8 bases; unmatched bases: 4. This CDR3 has 14 residues. The germline CDR1 and CDR2 sequences are SNHLY and FYNNEI.

This rearrangement joins TRBV2 to TRBJ2-7; 9 bases are a match to TRBD1. Germline V lookup: CDR1 SNHLY, CDR2 FYNNEI. Trimming cost V 6 bases and J 6 bases; bases outside gene matches: 12. The CDR3 spans 15 residues. As DNA, the CDR3 is TGTGCCAGCAGCCGCTTTGGACAGGGGTCCATCGAGCAGTACTTC. Translation gives CASSRFGQGSIEQYF.

The V gene is TRBV4-1, the J gene TRBJ1-2; tentatively, D is TRBD1 (6 bases). This CDR3 spans 16 amino acids. Trimming pared 1 base from V and 5 bases from J, leaving 17 bases between. Germline-derived CDR1 and CDR2 are MGHRA and YSYEKL. The CDR3 coding sequence is TGCGCCAGCAGCCAAGGCCGGTTAGACAGGAGGTATGGCTACACCTTC. It codes for CASSQGRLDRRYGYTF.

This clone was seen only a few times. The chain employs TRBV19 and TRBJ2-2; TRBD1 might be the D (5 bases). V was trimmed by 3 bases and J by 0 bases, leaving 8 bases between them. The CDR3 totals 15 residues. Germline V gene data show CDR1 as LNHDA and CDR2 as SQIVND (reference sequence). The CDR3 is CASSIWGSNTGELFF. In DNA, the CDR3 is TGTGCCAGTAGTATCTGGGGCTCGAACACCGGGGAGCTGTTTTTT.

The chain recombines TRBV19 with TRBJ2-1; the D call may be TRBD1 or TRBD2 (7 bases each). V shed 3 bases and J shed 3 bases, with 27 bases lying between them. Per germline, CDR1 LNHDA and CDR2 SQIVND (reference sequence). The CDR3 contains 20 residues. CDR3 in DNA: TGTGCCAGTAGTATCGAAGTAGGACAGGCTAATTTAGCGGGCTACAATGAGCAGTTCTTC. Its translation: CASSIEVGQANLAGYNEQFF.

The chain recombines TRBV27 with TRBJ1-6, with TRBD1 matching 10 bases. Germline V CDR1 and CDR2: MNHEY, SMNVEV (reference sequence). V trimming: 5 bases; J trimming: 10 bases; junction bases outside the gene matches: 2. The CDR3 has 13 residues. The CDR3: CASSGQGGSPLHF. The CDR3 DNA reads as TGTGCCAGCAGTGGACAGGGGGGCTCACCCCTCCACTTT.

The chain has TRBV30 and TRBJ1-1; D remains unclear. The germline V and J ends were trimmed by 3 bases and 5 bases, with 13 bases remaining between them. The germline V gene encodes CDR1 GTSNPN and CDR2 SVGIG (reference sequence). The CDR3 is made up of 13 amino acids. The CDR3 reads CAWRTTAGTEAFF. The CDR3 DNA reads TGTGCCTGGAGGACGACCGCAGGTACTGAAGCTTTCTTT. The full variable domain, rest sourced from reference TRBV30 and TRBJ1-1, is SQTIHQWPATLVQPVGSPLSLECTVEGTSNPNLYWYRQAAGRGLQLLFYSVGIGQISSEVPQNLSASRPQDRQFILSSKKLLLSDSGFYLCAWRTTAGTEAFFGQGTRLTVV.

The chain is built from TRBV9 and TRBJ1-2; D is unclear. The germline gives CDR1 SGDLS, CDR2 YYNGEE. Trimming left V 3 bases short and J 1 base short, with 13 bases between. The CDR3 is 15 residues long. DNA of the CDR3: TGTGCCAGCAGCGATCGACACGCGGATAACTATGGCTACACCTTC. Translation gives CASSDRHADNYGYTF.

The chain recombines TRBV11-3 with TRBJ2-2; D is unclear. The CDR3 sequence is 12 residues long. V lost 3 bases, J lost 5 bases, and 4 bases lay in between. Germline CDR1 reads SGHNT; CDR2 reads YENEEA. In nucleotides, the CDR3 is TGTGCCAGCAGCTTGTCTACCGGGGAGCTGTTTTTT. Translating it yields CASSLSTGELFF.

The rearrangement uses TRBV28 and TRBJ2-7, with 8 bases identical to TRBD1. CDR1 is MDHEN and CDR2 is SYDVKM in the germline V gene. The CDR3 runs 12 residues. V lost 8 bases and J lost 4; bases outside the gene matches: 4. The CDR3 reads CASRRTGYEQYF. CDR3 DNA: TGTGCCAGCCGCCGGACAGGGTACGAGCAGTACTTC.

This chain links TRBV7-3 with TRBJ2-1; 13 bases are shared with TRBD2. Per germline, CDR1 SGHTA and CDR2 FQGTGA. V lost 4 bases to trimming and J lost 0 bases; unmatched junction nucleotides: 12. CDR3 length: 20 residues. The CDR3 DNA is TGTGCCAGCAGCTCCCGACTAGCGGGAGGTGTCCAGTTCTCCTACAATGAGCAGTTCTTC. Amino acids: CASSSRLAGGVQFSYNEQFF.

V gene TRBV5-1 combines with J gene TRBJ1-1; D is perhaps TRBD1 (5 bases). Germline-derived CDR1 and CDR2 are SGHRS and YFSETQ. Trimming cost V 4 bases and J 1 base, with 17 bases left between them. The length of the CDR3 is 16 residues. The CDR3 coding sequence is TGCGCCAGCAGCCCCTCGGGACCTATTCCGAACACTGAAGCTTTCTTT. Translated: CASSPSGPIPNTEAFF.